Below, one T cell receptor beta chain is given with its context. The data were obtained in a study of blood T cell repertoires in COVID-19. Germline-derived CDR1 and CDR2 are SNHLY and FYNNEI. V gave up 3 bases and J gave up 4 bases, with 13 bases separating them. The CDR3 is made up of 15 amino acids. Here immunoSEQ multiplex PCR was the method, and the copy in TCRdb shows in-frame clones only, minus some. The data contain about 230,000 clones, over 70% of them singletons. The specimen sequenced was peripheral blood. The chain uses TRBV2 and TRBJ2-1; possibly TRBD2 for D (6 bases). The receptor was isolated from an elderly woman with acute or convalescent COVID-19. CDR3 nucleotides: TGTGCCAGCAGTGACGGGCGGGGACTTTACAATGAGCAGTTCTTC. Its protein product is CASSDGRGLYNEQFF.